One and the same sample provided the 5 T cell receptor beta chains below, sequenced in a study of T cells in narcolepsy. This table comes from immunoSEQ multiplex PCR, and its TCRdb copy is limited to in-frame clones, with some not included. The table includes 25,000 to 35,000 clones, approximately 85% detected once. Material for sequencing was memory (CD45RA-) CD4+ T cells from blood. The receptors here all came from a human donor in good health.

This clone was counted a single time. The chain has TRBV28 and TRBJ1-3; possible D gene TRBD1, 6 bases. V lost 5 bases and J lost 0, with 17 bases in between. Germline CDR1 MDHEN, CDR2 SYDVKM. The CDR3 covers 17 residues. Here the CDR3 reads CASSPGQLWNSGNTIYF. In DNA, the CDR3 is TGTGCCAGCAGTCCTGGACAGTTATGGAACTCTGGAAACACCATATATTTT.

Details on this clone: In the same sample, other DNA sequences code for this CDR3. V gene TRBV18 combines with J gene TRBJ1-3, with D perhaps matching TRBD1 (5 bases). The V end lost 1 base, the J end lost 1 base, and 20 bases lay between the germline ends. Germline V gene sequence: CDR1 KGHSH, CDR2 LQKENI. This CDR3 has 19 residues. CDR3 in amino acids: CASSPLSSGRLISGNTIYF. The DNA for the CDR3 is TGTGCCAGCTCACCACTATCATCGGGACGGCTCATATCTGGAAACACCATATATTTT.

The chain combines TRBV9 with TRBJ1-4, with 7 positions matching TRBD1. Germline V gives CDR1 SGDLS, CDR2 YYNGEE. The CDR3 length is 18 residues. Germline trimming cut 0 bases from V and 5 bases from J; bases unmatched to any gene: 13. CDR3 sequence: CASSVGKGAGQRNEKLFF. CDR3 nucleotides: TGTGCCAGCAGCGTAGGAAAGGGTGCGGGACAGAGGAATGAAAAACTGTTTTTT.

The chain couples TRBV28 to TRBJ2-7; TRBD1 aligns across 7 bases. V lost 8 bases to trimming and J lost 3 bases; unmatched junction nucleotides: 7. The CDR3 spans 13 residues. Per the germline V gene, CDR1 is MDHEN and CDR2 is SYDVKM. This CDR3 reads CASEGDSIYEQYF. The CDR3 coding sequence is TGTGCCAGCGAGGGGGACAGTATCTACGAGCAGTACTTC.

CDR3 residues: CASRAQGGRKGYTF. In nucleotides, the CDR3 is TGTGCCAGCAGGGCACAGGGGGGACGTAAGGGCTACACCTTC. The chain couples TRBV2 to TRBJ1-2, with TRBD1 matching over 8 bases. Germline V CDR1 and CDR2: SNHLY, FYNNEI. The CDR3 consists of 14 residues. V was clipped by 6 bases and J by 8 bases; unmatched bases: 11.